This entry lists 20 T cell receptor beta chains sequenced from one sample in a study of neurological immune-mediated disorders. The time point: longitudinal time-point 3. TCRdb redid the calling of the 5' RACE reads with MiXCR, one entry per CDR3 protein. Here the sample spans tens of thousands of distinct CDR3 sequences, around 4.7% being singletons. Sequences were obtained from PBMCs. Source of these receptors: a woman in her sixties or seventies with multiple sclerosis.

This clonotype has at least ten counts. The V call is TRBV29-1, the J call TRBJ2-7, with D maybe TRBD2 (5 bases). The ends were cut back, 4 bases at V and 7 bases at J, with 11 bases in the middle. Germline loops: CDR1 SQVTM, CDR2 ANQGSEA. CDR3 length equals 11 residues. DNA for the CDR3: TGCAGCGTTGGCAGCGGAAATGAGCAGTACTTC. As protein: CSVGSGNEQYF.

A remark on this clonotype: Being one base from a much bigger clone, this may be a read error. The V gene is TRBV7-8, the J gene TRBJ2-3; no definite D call. Germline V gene sequence: CDR1 SGHVS, CDR2 FQNEAQ. The length of the CDR3 is 15 residues. V lost 10 bases and J lost 1, with 18 bases in between. CDR3 nucleotide sequence: TGTGCCAACACCCTACTACCTTACCGCACAGATACGCAGTATTTT. This sequence encodes CANTLLPYRTDTQYF.

By proportion, this clonotype is medium-sized (0.01 to 0.1%). The rearrangement links TRBV20-1 to TRBJ1-1; weak D call: TRBD1 (6 bases). V was trimmed by 0 bases and J by 7 bases, leaving 15 bases between them. CDR1 and CDR2 (germline): DFQATT, SNEGSKA (reference sequence). The CDR3 contains 14 residues. The CDR3 protein is CSARDSSGQVEAFF. DNA of the CDR3: TGCAGTGCTAGAGATAGTTCGGGACAAGTTGAAGCTTTCTTT.

Ten or more counts support this clonotype. The gene calls are TRBV10-2 and TRBJ1-6; D remains ambiguous. The CDR3 sequence is 14 residues long. CDR1 is WSHSY, CDR2 SAAADI, per germline. The ends were cut back, 0 bases at V and 11 bases at J, with 11 bases in the middle. The CDR3 protein is CASSESGRGPPLHF. CDR3 sequence (DNA): TGCGCCAGCAGTGAGTCGGGTCGCGGGCCACCCCTCCACTTT.

This clonotype was counted many times. V is TRBV6-4 and J is TRBJ2-1, with D uncertain. CDR1 and CDR2 (germline): MRHNA, SNTAGT. V was cut by 6 bases and J by 8 bases, with 17 bases left in between. This CDR3 spans 14 amino acids. CDR3 nucleotide sequence: TGTGCCAGCAGCCTAGACTTAAACAGCGATGAGCAGTTCTTC. Its translation is CASSLDLNSDEQFF.

This clonotype has ten or more counts. The J gene is TRBJ2-3, the V gene TRBV7-6; D is uncertain. The length of the CDR3 is 14 residues. The V and J ends lost 2 bases and 1 base respectively, with 7 bases between them. Germline V gene sequence: CDR1 SGHVS, CDR2 FNYEAQ. CDR3 in amino acids: CASSLLPGTDTQYF. Here the CDR3 DNA reads TGTGCCAGCAGCTTACTACCAGGCACAGATACGCAGTATTTT.

This clonotype was detected many times. V gene TRBV7-6 combines with J gene TRBJ2-2, with D hard to call. This CDR3 spans 14 amino acids. Between the trimmed V and J ends, which lost 1 base and 5 bases, there was a span of 8 bases. Germline CDR1 and CDR2: SGHVS and FNYEAQ. The CDR3 coding sequence is TGTGCCAGCAGCTTAGGACAAAGAACCGGGGAGCTGTTTTTT. This gives the protein CASSLGQRTGELFF. Combining the CDR3 with reference TRBV7-6 and TRBJ2-2 gives the whole variable domain GAGVSQSPRYKVTKRGQDVALRCDPISGHVSLYWYRQALGQGPEFLTYFNYEAQQDKSGLPNDRFSAERPEGSISTLTIQRTEQRDSAMYRCASSLGQRTGELFFGEGSRLTVL.

This clonotype was detected ten times or more. The V and J genes are TRBV6-4 and TRBJ2-1; tentative D call: TRBD2 (5 bases). Trimming took off 0 bases at V and 3 bases at J, with 12 bases between the two ends. CDR1 is MRHNA and CDR2 is SNTAGT in the germline V gene. This CDR3 is 16 amino acids long. CDR3 amino acids: CASSDSSAGDYNEQFF. CDR3 sequence (DNA): TGTGCCAGCAGTGACTCGAGCGCCGGGGACTACAATGAGCAGTTCTTC.

Many counts were recorded for this clonotype. The V gene is TRBV6-2 or TRBV6-3, the J gene TRBJ1-5, with no clear D. Germline V lookup: CDR1 MNHEY, CDR2 SVGEGT. The CDR3 has 13 residues. V lost 4 bases and J 4 bases, leaving 8 bases between the germline ends. The CDR3 loop reads CASSSRENQPQHF. In nucleotides, the CDR3 is TGTGCCAGCAGTTCCAGAGAAAATCAGCCCCAGCATTTT.

This clonotype has only a few counts. This chain connects TRBV30 to TRBJ1-6; D might be TRBD1 (5 bases). The CDR3 has 14 residues. V was shortened by 3 bases and J by 5 bases, with 11 bases between the two germline ends. Germline-derived CDR1 and CDR2 are GTSNPN and SVGIG (reference sequence). The CDR3, as DNA: TGTGCCTGGAGGGGAGACAGCCATAATTCACCCCTCCACTTT. It specifies CAWRGDSHNSPLHF.

This clonotype was seen many times. The chain has TRBV12-3 or TRBV12-4 and TRBJ1-5, with 8 bases that match TRBD1. Unmatched junction bases numbered 3, after V lost 6 bases and J lost 2 bases. The CDR3 extends over 14 amino acids. The CDR3 is CASRPTGGNQPQHF. The DNA of the CDR3 is TGTGCCAGCAGGCCGACAGGGGGCAATCAGCCCCAGCATTTT.

This clonotype was counted ten times or more. J is TRBJ2-5 and V is TRBV5-1; D call uncertain. The V end lost 1 base, the J end lost 5 bases, and 9 bases lay between the germline ends. The CDR3 spans 13 residues. The germline V gene has CDR1 SGHRS and CDR2 YFSETQ. For the CDR3, the DNA is TGCGCCAGCAGCTTGCAGGCCGAGGAGACCCAGTACTTC. This translates into CASSLQAEETQYF.

This clonotype was seen at least ten times. The rearrangement joins TRBV3-1 to TRBJ2-2; tentative D call: TRBD2 (6 bases). Trimming took 1 base from V and 5 from J, leaving 11 bases between them. The germline V gene has CDR1 LGHDT and CDR2 YNNKEL (reference sequence). CDR3 size: 15 residues. The CDR3 protein is CASSQGRLVTGELFF. The CDR3 coding sequence is TGTGCCAGCAGCCAAGGCCGACTAGTTACCGGGGAGCTGTTTTTT.

In its sample, this clonotype was seen many times. This rearrangement joins TRBV2 to TRBJ2-7; 9 bases are shared with TRBD1. The trim removed 7 bases at V and 1 base at J, leaving 8 bases unmatched. The CDR3 length is 15 residues. CDR1 SNHLY and CDR2 FYNNEI come from the germline V gene. The CDR3 bases are TGTGCCAGCAAACCGGGACAGGGCCCTTCCTACGAGCAGTACTTC. It yields the protein CASKPGQGPSYEQYF.

This clonotype was found many times. V is TRBV7-9 and J is TRBJ1-1, with 7 bases lining up with TRBD1. This CDR3 comprises 14 residues. Unmatched junction bases numbered 9, after V lost 10 bases and J lost 1 base. Germline CDR1 is SEHNR and CDR2 is FQNEAQ (reference sequence). In DNA form, the CDR3 reads TGTGCCACCCAACAGGGGATGCGGAACACTGAAGCTTTCTTT. The encoded protein is CATQQGMRNTEAFF. The full variable domain, its missing parts supplied by reference TRBV7-9 and TRBJ1-1, is DTGVSQNPRHKITKRGQNVTFRCDPISEHNRLYWYRQTLGQGPEFLTYFQNEAQLEKSRLLSDRFSAERPKGSFSTLEIQRTEQGDSAMYLCATQQGMRNTEAFFGQGTRLTVV.

This clonotype was detected many times. This sequence joins TRBV7-2 and TRBJ2-2, with a possible D match to TRBD2 (5 bases). Trimming removed 1 base from V and 7 bases from J, with 13 bases in between. Germline CDR1 reads SGHTA; CDR2 reads FQGNSA. The CDR3 runs to 15 residues. CDR3 protein: CASSLGSLAFGELFF. The CDR3 region has the DNA TGTGCCAGCAGCTTAGGGTCCCTAGCTTTCGGGGAGCTGTTTTTT.

The table lists this clonotype with many counts. The chain uses TRBV24-1 and TRBJ2-3, with D tentatively TRBD2 (6 bases). Trimming pared 5 bases from V and 0 bases from J, leaving 8 bases between. Germline CDR1 reads KGHDR; CDR2 reads SFDVKD. This CDR3 is built from 14 residues. CDR3 in amino acids: CATSVGGSTDTQYF. The CDR3 nucleotides are TGTGCCACCAGTGTTGGAGGGAGCACAGATACGCAGTATTTT.

Only a few counts were recorded for this clonotype. This chain connects TRBV6-5 to TRBJ1-1; 12 bases map to TRBD1. V was clipped by 6 bases and J by 7 bases; unmatched bases: 6. This CDR3 has 14 amino acids. Germline assignment: CDR1 MNHEY and CDR2 SVGAGI. CDR3 DNA sequence: TGTGCCAGCAGCAGGGACAGGGGGCAAGTTGAAGCTTTCTTT. Encoded protein: CASSRDRGQVEAFF.

This clonotype showed up many times. The V gene is TRBV6-1, the J gene TRBJ2-3; the match to TRBD1 covers 8 bases. The CDR3 sequence is 15 residues long. Germline V lookup: CDR1 MNHNS, CDR2 SASEGT. The ends lost 2 bases at V and 2 bases at J; junction bases unmatched: 3. This CDR3 reads CASSEQGAYTDTQYF. CDR3 nucleotide sequence: TGTGCCAGCAGTGAACAGGGGGCATACACAGATACGCAGTATTTT.

This clonotype was found many times. The V call is TRBV20-1, the J call TRBJ1-6, with 8 bases matching TRBD1. Germline CDR1 is DFQATT and CDR2 is SNEGSKA (reference sequence). The CDR3 loop spans 13 amino acids. V dropped 1 base and J dropped 10; count of bases not matched to a gene: 3. The CDR3, as DNA: TGCAGTGCTAGAGTAACAGGGGGGTCACCCCTCCACTTT. Protein product: CSARVTGGSPLHF.